A selection of T cell receptor beta chains follows, all from one sample in a study of T cells after yellow fever vaccination. Using its own MiXCR run on the 5' RACE reads, TCRdb lists one record per CDR3 protein. The sample lists just under 600,000 distinct CDR3 sequences; approximately 12% were seen once. The source material was PBMCs, sampled on the day of the yellow fever booster vaccination. Receptors were obtained from a man in his thirties or forties who received the YFV17D yellow fever vaccine. Both conserved end residues are part of each CDR3. The D gene is left open where the match is weak. For some rows the clone size is stated as once, few or many, or as a class when expanded; others skip it.

len	j_gene	abundance	v_gene	d_gene	CDR3aa	CDR3nt
13	TRBJ2-1	many	TRBV7-2	-	CASSFLTSNEQFF	TGTGCCAGCAGCTTTTTGACTTCCAATGAGCAGTTCTTC
14	TRBJ2-7	few	TRBV9	TRBD1	CASSVGQGSREQYF	TGTGCCAGCAGCGTTGGACAGGGGAGCCGCGAGCAGTACTTC
12	TRBJ2-5	few	TRBV2	-	CASIRGQETQYF	TGTGCCAGCATTAGGGGACAAGAGACCCAGTACTTC
13	TRBJ2-1	-	TRBV24-1	TRBD1	CATSGTGDNEQFF	TGTGCCACCAGTGGGACAGGGGACAATGAGCAGTTCTTC
13	TRBJ2-3	-	TRBV5-1	TRBD2	CASSLSGGHTQYF	TGCGCCAGCAGCTTGAGCGGGGGGCATACGCAGTATTTT
13	TRBJ2-7	few	TRBV7-2	-	CASSPGPSREQYF	TGTGCCAGCAGCCCGGGCCCGTCGAGAGAGCAGTACTTC
13	TRBJ2-7	-	TRBV12-3/TRBV12-4	-	CASSSPDAYEQYF	TGTGCCAGCAGTTCTCCGGATGCTTACGAGCAGTACTTC
14	TRBJ2-1	few	TRBV20-1	TRBD2	CSARRASGVNEQFF	TGCAGTGCTAGAAGGGCTAGCGGGGTAAATGAGCAGTTCTTC
14	TRBJ2-5	few	TRBV7-2	-	CASSPDRLQETQYF	TGTGCCAGCAGCCCCGACAGGTTGCAAGAGACCCAGTACTTC
15	TRBJ1-2	-	TRBV9	-	CASSPLWGASYGYTF	TGTGCCAGCAGCCCCCTGTGGGGGGCCAGTTATGGCTACACCTTC
14	TRBJ2-1	-	TRBV7-6	TRBD2	CASSSAGAVNEQFF	TGTGCCAGCAGTTCAGCGGGAGCTGTCAATGAGCAGTTCTTC
15	TRBJ2-7	-	TRBV3-1	-	CASTSGRGSSYEQYF	TGTGCCAGCACCTCGGGTAGGGGGAGCTCCTACGAGCAGTACTTC
14	TRBJ2-7	-	TRBV20-1	TRBD2	CSAPERGLEYEQYF	TGCAGTGCCCCCGAGCGGGGGCTAGAGTACGAGCAGTACTTC
11	TRBJ2-7	-	TRBV6-2/TRBV6-3	TRBD1	CASRRQGQQYF	TGTGCCAGCAGGAGACAGGGGCAGCAGTACTTC
13	TRBJ2-7	many	TRBV16	-	CASSQSRGYEQYF	TGTGCCAGCAGCCAATCGAGGGGTTACGAGCAGTACTTC
17	TRBJ2-1	-	TRBV15	TRBD2	CATSRDRPAGGTNEQFF	TGTGCCACCAGCAGAGATCGTCCAGCGGGAGGGACGAATGAGCAGTTCTTC
16	TRBJ2-7	-	TRBV5-1	TRBD2	CASSPEAGLAFYEQYF	TGCGCCAGCAGCCCCGAAGCCGGACTAGCGTTCTACGAGCAGTACTTC
15	TRBJ2-1	-	TRBV5-1	-	CASSGTSTRYNEQFF	TGCGCCAGCAGCGGGACTTCCACTCGCTACAATGAGCAGTTCTTC
13	TRBJ2-7	-	TRBV12-3/TRBV12-4	-	CASSSTRGYEQYF	TGTGCCAGCAGTTCCACTAGGGGGTACGAGCAGTACTTC
14	TRBJ2-5	few	TRBV7-2	-	CASSSTLRAETQYF	TGTGCCAGCAGCTCTACTCTTCGGGCAGAGACCCAGTACTTC
15	TRBJ2-1	-	TRBV12-3/TRBV12-4	-	CASRGWGEGYNEQFF	TGTGCCAGCAGAGGATGGGGAGAGGGATACAATGAGCAGTTCTTC
16	TRBJ1-4	-	TRBV20-1	-	CSARERGHVIGEKLFF	TGCAGTGCTAGAGAGCGGGGACATGTTATTGGTGAAAAACTGTTTTTT
14	TRBJ1-4	-	TRBV7-2	-	CASSLALVDGKLFF	TGTGCCAGCAGCTTAGCGCTCGTAGACGGAAAACTGTTTTTT
15	TRBJ2-1	few	TRBV7-6	-	CASTQLATQGHEQFF	TGTGCCAGCACCCAGCTAGCGACCCAGGGGCATGAGCAGTTCTTC
14	TRBJ2-7	few	TRBV3-1	TRBD2	CASSLPGLVYEQYF	TGTGCCAGCAGCCTACCTGGACTAGTCTACGAGCAGTACTTC
15	TRBJ2-3	-	TRBV27	-	CASSSVYRASDTQYF	TGTGCCAGCAGTTCCGTATACAGGGCTTCAGATACGCAGTATTTT
16	TRBJ2-1	few	TRBV7-8	TRBD2	CASSSLAGDGDNEQFF	TGTGCCAGCAGCTCATTAGCGGGAGATGGCGACAATGAGCAGTTCTTC
16	TRBJ2-3	many	TRBV18	-	CASSLQGALGTDTQYF	TGTGCCAGCTCACTTCAAGGGGCCTTGGGGACAGATACGCAGTATTTT
15	TRBJ2-1	few	TRBV18	-	CASSLLAATYNEQFF	TGTGCCAGCTCACTACTGGCAGCGACCTACAATGAGCAGTTCTTC
13	TRBJ2-7	-	TRBV12-3/TRBV12-4	-	CASSFLGATGQYF	TGTGCCAGCAGTTTTCTGGGAGCTACGGGGCAGTACTTC
13	TRBJ2-5	few	TRBV2	-	CASSGGSAETQYF	TGTGCCAGCAGTGGGGGGTCCGCCGAGACCCAGTACTTC
14	TRBJ2-2	many	TRBV18	-	CASSPSLNTGELFF	TGTGCCAGCTCACCGAGCCTGAACACCGGGGAGCTGTTTTTT
16	TRBJ1-1	-	TRBV6-5	-	CASSYRPSLRNTEAFF	TGTGCCAGCAGTTACCGCCCGTCCCTACGGAACACTGAAGCTTTCTTT
17	TRBJ2-7	few	TRBV7-2	TRBD2	CASSLGGLAGNSYEQYF	TGTGCCAGCAGCTTAGGAGGACTAGCGGGAAACTCCTACGAGCAGTACTTC
12	TRBJ2-7	many	TRBV20-1	-	CSASTQLYEQYF	TGCAGTGCTAGTACACAGCTCTACGAGCAGTACTTC
15	TRBJ2-2	-	TRBV9	TRBD2	CASSVGRAYTGELFF	TGTGCCAGCAGCGTCGGGAGGGCCTACACCGGGGAGCTGTTTTTT
13	TRBJ2-7	few	TRBV11-2	-	CASSTRTTYEQYF	TGTGCCAGCAGCACTCGGACAACCTACGAGCAGTACTTC
16	TRBJ1-3	few	TRBV7-3	-	CASSATGVEAGNTIYF	TGTGCCAGCAGCGCGACTGGGGTGGAAGCTGGAAACACCATATATTTT
15	TRBJ2-3	-	TRBV5-1	-	CASSLTAGRPDTQYF	TGCGCCAGCAGCTTGACAGCGGGCCGGCCGGATACGCAGTATTTT
16	TRBJ2-2	-	TRBV10-3	TRBD1	CAISRTGQGDTGELFF	TGTGCCATCAGCCGCACGGGACAGGGGGACACCGGGGAGCTGTTTTTT
15	TRBJ2-3	few	TRBV29-1	TRBD2	CSVHLASGSPDTQYF	TGCAGCGTTCACCTGGCTAGCGGGAGCCCAGATACGCAGTATTTT
13	TRBJ1-2	few	TRBV5-4	-	CASSFAGSYGYTF	TGTGCCAGCAGCTTCGCGGGTTCCTATGGCTACACCTTC
12	TRBJ1-1	-	TRBV29-1	-	CSVDHPNTEAFF	TGCAGCGTTGATCACCCGAACACTGAAGCTTTCTTT
17	TRBJ1-6	-	TRBV6-1	-	CASSPPRRSPTNSPLHF	TGTGCCAGCAGTCCCCCTAGACGGAGCCCGACTAATTCACCCCTCCACTTT
15	TRBJ1-2	few	TRBV28	-	CASSGVGVDNYGYTF	TGTGCCAGCAGCGGCGTCGGGGTCGACAACTATGGCTACACCTTC
18	TRBJ2-1	few	TRBV18	TRBD2	CASSPRRREARLSNEQFF	TGTGCCAGCTCACCACGTCGGCGGGAGGCCCGACTATCGAATGAGCAGTTCTTC
16	TRBJ1-2	few	TRBV6-1	-	CASRPLASYLAYGYTF	TGTGCCAGCAGGCCTCTCGCATCTTACCTAGCCTATGGCTACACCTTC
14	TRBJ2-2	-	TRBV5-6	-	CASSRITRTGELFF	TGTGCCAGCAGCCGAATAACAAGAACCGGGGAGCTGTTTTTT
14	TRBJ2-5	-	TRBV28	-	CASRDSQGKETQYF	TGTGCCAGCAGGGATTCTCAGGGAAAAGAGACCCAGTACTTC
12	TRBJ2-2	many	TRBV7-2	-	CASSLITGELFF	TGTGCCAGCAGCTTAATCACCGGGGAGCTGTTTTTT
16	TRBJ1-2	few	TRBV7-2	-	CASSLDHGGRGYGYTF	TGTGCCAGCAGCTTAGATCATGGGGGGCGAGGCTATGGCTACACCTTC
14	TRBJ2-3	-	TRBV15	TRBD1	CATSPGQGGSTQYF	TGTGCCACCAGCCCTGGACAGGGGGGATCTACGCAGTATTTT
13	TRBJ2-2	-	TRBV24-1	TRBD2	CATSGAGAGELFF	TGTGCCACCAGCGGCGCGGGAGCCGGGGAGCTGTTTTTT
16	TRBJ2-3	-	TRBV14	-	CASSQSSGRRTDTQYF	TGTGCCAGCAGCCAGAGTTCGGGGAGGAGGACAGATACGCAGTATTTT
16	TRBJ2-4	-	TRBV2	TRBD1	CASRGIRDRARNIQYF	TGTGCCAGCAGGGGGATCCGGGACAGGGCCAGAAACATTCAGTACTTC